Reported below is one TCR beta chain. The data belong to a study of quantifying T cell responses using KT2 cells. Whole-study context: RNA was reverse transcribed with TCR alpha and beta constant-region primers.

A single-stranded UMI oligo with SP2 sequence was ligated to cDNA 3' ends. An equimolar mix of RC1.1 and RC1.2 primed the beta chain across TRBC1 and TRBC2. TCRdb independently ran MiXCR on the UMI-ligation and nested PCR reads; one entry per CDR3 protein. The sample has about 33,000 distinct CDR3 sequences, 9% to 12% seen once. CDR1 and CDR2 from the germline V gene are MDHEN and SYDVKM. V trimming: 3 bases; J trimming: 2 bases; junction bases outside the gene matches: 6. The CDR3 runs to 16 residues. The chain is built from TRBV28 and TRBJ1-5, with TRBD1 matching 8 bases. The receptor was isolated from a human donor. The sequenced sample was PBMCs spiked with cells of the T cell clone KT2. The CDR3 here is CASSLGTGPGNQPQHF. For the CDR3, the DNA is TGTGCCAGCAGTTTGGGGACAGGTCCAGGCAATCAGCCCCAGCATTTT.